Described below is a single T cell receptor beta chain sequence and its context. The data were obtained in a study of T cells after somatic rescue of genetic block. Data came from immunoSEQ multiplex PCR; TCRdb stores just in-frame clones and leaves some out. The sample shows approximately 100,000 clones, 70% to 90% of them seen only once. Germline assignment: CDR1 ENHRY and CDR2 SYGVKD. The CDR3 consists of 16 residues. V was pared by 1 base and J by 2 bases, with 7 bases of the junction left unmatched. The clonotype was recovered from a young woman. The chain is built from TRBV10-3 and TRBJ2-5, with 7 bases identical to TRBD2. Specimen: peripheral blood mononuclear cells (PBMCs). CDR3 coding DNA: TGTGCCATCAGTGAGTACGGGCGGGAGAGGCAAGAGACCCAGTACTTC. Translation gives CAISEYGRERQETQYF.